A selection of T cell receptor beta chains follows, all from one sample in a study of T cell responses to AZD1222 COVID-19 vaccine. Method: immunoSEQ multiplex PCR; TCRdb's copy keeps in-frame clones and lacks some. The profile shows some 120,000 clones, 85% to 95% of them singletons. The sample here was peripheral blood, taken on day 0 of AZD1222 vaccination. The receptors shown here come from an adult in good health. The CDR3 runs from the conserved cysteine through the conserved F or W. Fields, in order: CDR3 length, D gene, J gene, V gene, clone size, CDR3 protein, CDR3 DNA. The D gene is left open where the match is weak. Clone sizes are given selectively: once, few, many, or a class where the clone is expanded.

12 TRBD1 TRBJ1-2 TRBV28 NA CASRPDRVGYTF TGTGCCAGCAGACCCGACAGGGTTGGCTACACCTTC
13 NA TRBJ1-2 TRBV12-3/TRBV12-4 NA CASSFGKDYGYTF TGTGCCAGCAGTTTTGGGAAAGATTATGGCTACACCTTC
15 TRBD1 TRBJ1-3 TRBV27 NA CASHAPGQGGNTIYF TGTGCCAGCCACGCTCCGGGACAGGGTGGAAACACCATATATTTT
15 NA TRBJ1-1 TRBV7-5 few CVRSLQGVRNTEAFF TGTGTCAGAAGCTTACAGGGGGTGCGGAACACTGAAGCTTTCTTT
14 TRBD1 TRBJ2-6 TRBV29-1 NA CSAGTGTGANVLTF TGCAGCGCGGGGACAGGGACCGGGGCCAACGTCCTGACTTTC
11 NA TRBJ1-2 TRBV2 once CASGGVDGYTF TGTGCCAGCGGGGGAGTGGATGGCTACACCTTC
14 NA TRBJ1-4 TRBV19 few CASISGSPNEKLFF TGTGCCAGTATATCCGGCTCACCTAATGAAAAACTGTTTTTT
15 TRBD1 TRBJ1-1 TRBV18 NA CASSPTGTGYTEAFF TGTGCCAGCTCACCAACCGGGACAGGATACACTGAAGCTTTCTTT
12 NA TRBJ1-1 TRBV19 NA CASSASKAEAFF TGTGCCAGTAGTGCTTCAAAGGCTGAAGCTTTCTTT
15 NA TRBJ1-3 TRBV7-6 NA CASSFGPPSGNTIYF TGTGCCAGCAGCTTTGGCCCGCCCTCTGGAAACACCATATATTTT
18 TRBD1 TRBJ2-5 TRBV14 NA CASSETGGKAYGMETQYF TGTGCCAGCAGCGAAACAGGGGGCAAGGCTTATGGTATGGAGACCCAGTACTTC
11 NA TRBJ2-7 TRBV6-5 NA CASSNTAQQYF TGTGCCAGCAGTAACACGGCGCAGCAGTACTTC
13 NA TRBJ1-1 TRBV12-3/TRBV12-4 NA CASSVLRYSTAFF TGTGCCAGCAGCGTTTTAAGATACTCAACGGCTTTCTTT
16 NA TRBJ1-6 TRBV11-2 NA CASSLGPLDYNSPLHF TGTGCCAGCAGCTTAGGGCCGCTAGATTATAATTCACCCCTCCACTTT
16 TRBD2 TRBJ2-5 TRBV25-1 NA CASSGLSGARQETQYF TGTGCCAGCAGTGGCCTAAGCGGGGCCCGCCAAGAGACCCAGTACTTC
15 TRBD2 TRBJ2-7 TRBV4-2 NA CASSHSSGSSYEQYF TGTGCCAGCAGCCATAGTAGCGGGAGCTCCTACGAGCAGTACTTC
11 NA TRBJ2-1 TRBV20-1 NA CSAIAYNEQFF TGCAGTGCTATCGCCTACAATGAGCAGTTCTTC
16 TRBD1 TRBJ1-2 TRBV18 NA CASSPQTGGLAYGYTF TGTGCCAGCTCACCGCAGACAGGGGGCTTAGCGTATGGCTACACCTTC
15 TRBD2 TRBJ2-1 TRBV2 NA CASHLGTSGFNEQFF TGTGCCAGTCACCTCGGGACTAGCGGATTCAATGAGCAGTTCTTC
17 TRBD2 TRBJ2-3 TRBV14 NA CASSQDPGLVGTDTQYF TGTGCCAGCAGCCAAGATCCCGGACTAGTGGGCACAGATACGCAGTATTTT
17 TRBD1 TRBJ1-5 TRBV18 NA CASSLLPGQGVGQPQHF TGTGCCAGCTCACTCCTTCCGGGACAGGGTGTCGGGCAGCCCCAGCATTTT
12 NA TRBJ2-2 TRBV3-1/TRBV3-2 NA CASRSDTGELFF TGTGCCAGCAGGTCTGATACCGGGGAGCTGTTTTTT
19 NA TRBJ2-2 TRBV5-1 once CASSLGTLGASVIYGELFF TGCGCCAGCAGCTTGGGGACCCTTGGGGCTAGCGTGATATACGGGGAGCTGTTTTTT
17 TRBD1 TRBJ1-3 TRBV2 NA CASSEDGTDRAGNTIYF TGTGCCAGCAGTGAAGATGGGACAGACAGGGCTGGAAACACCATATATTTT
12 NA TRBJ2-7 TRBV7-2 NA CASSLNSYEQYF TGTGCCAGCAGCTTAAATTCGTACGAGCAGTACTTC
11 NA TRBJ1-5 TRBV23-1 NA CAGAPDQPQHF TGCGCCGGAGCCCCGGATCAGCCCCAGCATTTT
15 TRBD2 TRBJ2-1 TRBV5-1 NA CASSRTSGQHNEQFF TGCGCCAGCAGTAGGACTAGCGGGCAACACAATGAGCAGTTCTTC
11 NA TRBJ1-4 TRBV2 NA CASTPGEKLFF TGTGCCAGCACGCCGGGAGAAAAACTGTTTTTT
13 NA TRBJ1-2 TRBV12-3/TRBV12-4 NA CASRMGEYYGYTF TGTGCCAGTCGGATGGGCGAATACTATGGCTACACCTTC
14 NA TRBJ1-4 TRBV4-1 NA CASSHREGGEKLFF TGCGCCAGCAGCCACAGGGAGGGCGGTGAAAAACTGTTTTTT
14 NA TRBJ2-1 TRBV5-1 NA CASSQTGSYNEQFF TGCGCCAGCAGCCAAACAGGCTCCTACAATGAGCAGTTCTTC
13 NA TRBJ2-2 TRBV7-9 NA CASSLGGTGELFF TGTGCCAGCAGCTTAGGGGGAACCGGGGAGCTGTTTTTT
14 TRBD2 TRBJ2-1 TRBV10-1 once CASSTEGTSSEQFF TGCGCCAGCAGTACCGAAGGGACTAGCTCTGAGCAGTTCTTC
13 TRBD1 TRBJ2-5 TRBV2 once CATTGLLGETQYF TGTGCCACGACAGGGCTCTTGGGAGAGACCCAGTACTTC
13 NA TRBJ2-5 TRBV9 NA CASSTTSQETQYF TGTGCCAGCAGTACTACGAGCCAAGAGACCCAGTACTTC
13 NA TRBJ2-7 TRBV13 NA CASSLGQGFEQYF TGTGCCAGCAGCTTGGGGCAGGGGTTCGAGCAGTACTTC
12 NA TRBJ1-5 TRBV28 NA CASKGNNQPQHF TGTGCCAGCAAGGGGAACAATCAGCCCCAGCATTTT
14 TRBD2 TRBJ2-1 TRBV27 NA CAVGTGTNYNEQFF TGTGCCGTCGGAACCGGGACTAACTACAATGAGCAGTTCTTC
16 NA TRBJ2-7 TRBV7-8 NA CASSLDQGVPTYEQYF TGTGCCAGCAGCTTAGATCAAGGGGTCCCTACCTACGAGCAGTACTTC
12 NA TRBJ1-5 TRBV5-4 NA CASSVSPGPQHF TGTGCCAGCAGCGTTAGCCCGGGGCCCCAGCATTTT
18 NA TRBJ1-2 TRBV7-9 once CASSSTPRGAASLYGYTF TGTGCCAGCAGCTCCACTCCGAGGGGCGCCGCTTCCCTCTATGGCTACACCTTC
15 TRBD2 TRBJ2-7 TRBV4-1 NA CASSRRLAGVEEQYF TGCGCCAGCAGCCGAAGACTAGCGGGAGTTGAAGAGCAGTACTTC
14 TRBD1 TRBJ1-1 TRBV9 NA CASSVDRGISEAFF TGTGCCAGCAGCGTAGACAGGGGAATTTCTGAAGCTTTCTTT
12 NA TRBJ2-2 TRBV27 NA CASSWGTGELFF TGTGCCAGCAGTTGGGGCACCGGGGAGCTGTTTTTT
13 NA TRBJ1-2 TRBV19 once CASRTEFSRGYTF TGTGCCAGCCGGACCGAGTTCTCACGTGGCTACACCTTC
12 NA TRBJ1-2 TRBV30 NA CAWSVRSDGYTF TGTGCCTGGAGTGTACGTTCTGATGGCTACACCTTC
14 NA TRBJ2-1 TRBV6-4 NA CASSDSVAANEQFF TGTGCCAGCAGTGACTCGGTAGCCGCTAATGAGCAGTTCTTC
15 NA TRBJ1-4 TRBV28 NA CASSSGGGAGEKLFF TGTGCCAGCAGTTCGGGAGGGGGGGCAGGTGAAAAACTGTTTTTT
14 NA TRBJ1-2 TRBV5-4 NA CASSLEVGPYGYTF TGTGCCAGCAGCTTGGAGGTTGGCCCCTATGGCTACACCTTC
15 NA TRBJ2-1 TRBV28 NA CASSLTRTAKNEQFF TGTGCCAGCAGTTTAACGCGGACAGCCAAAAATGAGCAGTTCTTC
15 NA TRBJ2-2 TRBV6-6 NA CASSYRGRGAGELFF TGTGCCAGCAGTTATCGAGGGAGAGGTGCCGGGGAGCTGTTTTTT
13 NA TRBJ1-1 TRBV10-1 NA CASRGQPNTEAFF TGCGCCAGCAGAGGACAGCCTAACACTGAAGCTTTCTTT
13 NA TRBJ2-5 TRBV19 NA CASSIILRETQYF TGTGCCAGTAGTATAATACTTCGGGAGACCCAGTACTTC